The rows below give T cell receptor beta chains drawn from one sample of a study of blood T cell repertoires in COVID-19. Sequencing was performed with immunoSEQ multiplex PCR; in TCRdb, only in-frame clones are kept and a portion is missing. The sample carries 150,000 to 200,000 clones, around 90% recorded once. Material for sequencing was PBMCs or T cells enriched from blood (not recorded which). The receptors derive from a woman under 40 who had recovered from COVID-19. CDR3s include the opening cysteine and the closing phenylalanine or tryptophan. Each record gives: J gene, D gene, V gene, CDR3 length, clone size, CDR3 protein, CDR3 DNA. D genes are given only for firm matches. Only part of the rows carry a size: once, few, many, or a class if the clone is expanded.

j_call: TRBJ2-3; d_call: TRBD1; v_call: TRBV29-1; cdr3_length: 12; clone_size: few; cdr3_aa: CSVRDRGNTQYF; cdr3_nt: TGCAGCGTAAGGGACAGGGGAAATACGCAGTATTTT
j_call: TRBJ2-2; d_call: .; v_call: TRBV11-3; cdr3_length: 15; clone_size: .; cdr3_aa: CAIRGTGSETGELFF; cdr3_nt: TGTGCCATCAGGGGGACTGGTTCGGAGACCGGGGAGCTGTTTTTT
j_call: TRBJ1-2; d_call: TRBD1; v_call: TRBV9; cdr3_length: 14; clone_size: .; cdr3_aa: CASSVAGGSYGYTF; cdr3_nt: TGTGCCAGCAGCGTAGCAGGGGGATCCTATGGCTACACCTTC
j_call: TRBJ1-2; d_call: .; v_call: TRBV6-5; cdr3_length: 14; clone_size: .; cdr3_aa: CASTRGAEGYGYTF; cdr3_nt: TGTGCCAGCACCCGAGGAGCGGAGGGCTATGGCTACACCTTC
j_call: TRBJ2-7; d_call: TRBD1; v_call: TRBV7-9; cdr3_length: 15; clone_size: .; cdr3_aa: CASSLGGQASYEQYF; cdr3_nt: TGTGCCAGCAGCTTAGGGGGACAGGCGAGCTACGAGCAGTACTTC
j_call: TRBJ2-7; d_call: TRBD1; v_call: TRBV19; cdr3_length: 15; clone_size: .; cdr3_aa: CASSAIRGPSREQYF; cdr3_nt: TGTGCCAGTAGTGCGATCAGGGGGCCCTCTCGGGAGCAGTACTTC
j_call: TRBJ2-3; d_call: .; v_call: TRBV11-2; cdr3_length: 17; clone_size: .; cdr3_aa: CASSSGPGVESPDTQYF; cdr3_nt: TGTGCCAGCAGCTCAGGACCGGGGGTAGAATCACCAGATACGCAGTATTTT
j_call: TRBJ1-2; d_call: TRBD1; v_call: TRBV19; cdr3_length: 15; clone_size: .; cdr3_aa: CASSRGQTGRDGYTF; cdr3_nt: TGTGCCAGTAGTCGGGGACAGACAGGTCGGGATGGCTACACCTTC
j_call: TRBJ1-2; d_call: .; v_call: TRBV19; cdr3_length: 13; clone_size: once; cdr3_aa: CASSITRKDGYTF; cdr3_nt: TGTGCCAGTAGTATAACCAGGAAGGATGGCTACACCTTC
j_call: TRBJ2-5; d_call: .; v_call: TRBV7-8; cdr3_length: 14; clone_size: .; cdr3_aa: CASSPAGRRETQYF; cdr3_nt: TGTGCCAGCAGCCCAGCGGGCAGGCGAGAGACCCAGTACTTC
j_call: TRBJ1-2; d_call: .; v_call: TRBV11-3; cdr3_length: 13; clone_size: .; cdr3_aa: CASSPRGNYGYTF; cdr3_nt: TGTGCCAGCAGCCCACGAGGGAACTATGGCTACACCTTC
j_call: TRBJ2-5; d_call: .; v_call: TRBV15; cdr3_length: 14; clone_size: .; cdr3_aa: CATSFSDSQETQYF; cdr3_nt: TGTGCCACCAGTTTCTCGGACAGCCAAGAGACCCAGTACTTC
j_call: TRBJ1-2; d_call: .; v_call: TRBV29-1; cdr3_length: 16; clone_size: .; cdr3_aa: CSVEGVREGRFGGYTF; cdr3_nt: TGCAGCGTTGAAGGGGTCCGGGAGGGGAGGTTCGGTGGCTACACCTTC
j_call: TRBJ1-6; d_call: TRBD1; v_call: TRBV19; cdr3_length: 12; clone_size: .; cdr3_aa: CASSRQGRPLHF; cdr3_nt: TGTGCCAGTAGTAGACAGGGTAGACCCCTCCACTTT
j_call: TRBJ1-6; d_call: .; v_call: TRBV4-3; cdr3_length: 14; clone_size: .; cdr3_aa: CASSQEVSGAPLHF; cdr3_nt: TGCGCCAGCAGCCAAGAGGTGTCAGGGGCACCCCTCCACTTT
j_call: TRBJ1-2; d_call: .; v_call: TRBV24-1; cdr3_length: 15; clone_size: .; cdr3_aa: CATSGITAGDYGYTF; cdr3_nt: TGTGCCACCAGTGGCATCACAGCGGGGGACTATGGCTACACCTTC
j_call: TRBJ2-1; d_call: .; v_call: TRBV6-5; cdr3_length: 13; clone_size: .; cdr3_aa: CASGPGLYNEQFF; cdr3_nt: TGTGCCAGCGGACCGGGATTATACAATGAGCAGTTCTTC
j_call: TRBJ2-1; d_call: TRBD2; v_call: TRBV7-9; cdr3_length: 16; clone_size: .; cdr3_aa: CASSSGLAGAPHRQFF; cdr3_nt: TGTGCCAGCAGCTCCGGACTAGCGGGAGCCCCCCATCGTCAGTTCTTC
j_call: TRBJ2-3; d_call: TRBD2; v_call: TRBV5-1; cdr3_length: 16; clone_size: few; cdr3_aa: CASSFLLAGASDTQYF; cdr3_nt: TGCGCCAGCAGCTTTCTCCTAGCGGGGGCCTCAGATACGCAGTATTTT
j_call: TRBJ2-7; d_call: .; v_call: TRBV6-4; cdr3_length: 14; clone_size: .; cdr3_aa: CASSDQAGSYEQYF; cdr3_nt: TGTGCCAGCAGTGATCAGGCGGGGTCCTACGAGCAGTACTTC
j_call: TRBJ2-1; d_call: TRBD2; v_call: TRBV4-3; cdr3_length: 15; clone_size: .; cdr3_aa: CASSQGQRGYNEQFF; cdr3_nt: TGCGCCAGCAGCCAAGGGCAGCGGGGGTACAATGAGCAGTTCTTC
j_call: TRBJ1-1; d_call: .; v_call: TRBV6-5; cdr3_length: 14; clone_size: .; cdr3_aa: CASSYSGQTPEAFF; cdr3_nt: TGTGCCAGCAGTTACTCGGGGCAAACGCCGGAGGCTTTCTTT
j_call: TRBJ2-3; d_call: TRBD1; v_call: TRBV18; cdr3_length: 16; clone_size: .; cdr3_aa: CASSPSVTGITDTQYF; cdr3_nt: TGTGCCAGCTCACCATCCGTGACAGGGATCACAGATACGCAGTATTTT
j_call: TRBJ2-1; d_call: .; v_call: TRBV9; cdr3_length: 16; clone_size: .; cdr3_aa: CASSLLLKNSYNEQFF; cdr3_nt: TGTGCCAGCAGCCTACTCCTGAAAAACTCCTACAATGAGCAGTTCTTC
j_call: TRBJ1-1; d_call: .; v_call: TRBV14; cdr3_length: 15; clone_size: .; cdr3_aa: CASSQDRGRGTEAFF; cdr3_nt: TGTGCCAGCAGCCAAGATAGAGGGAGAGGTACTGAAGCTTTCTTT
j_call: TRBJ2-7; d_call: .; v_call: TRBV9; cdr3_length: 15; clone_size: few; cdr3_aa: CASSVGGSPSHEQYF; cdr3_nt: TGTGCCAGCAGCGTAGGTGGCAGTCCGTCCCACGAGCAGTACTTC
j_call: TRBJ1-1; d_call: .; v_call: TRBV30; cdr3_length: 12; clone_size: .; cdr3_aa: CAWSTQQGRAFF; cdr3_nt: TGTGCCTGGAGTACCCAACAGGGTCGAGCTTTCTTT
j_call: TRBJ2-1; d_call: TRBD2; v_call: TRBV7-8; cdr3_length: 14; clone_size: .; cdr3_aa: CASSDLAGGYEQFF; cdr3_nt: TGTGCCAGCAGCGATTTAGCGGGAGGGTATGAGCAGTTCTTC
j_call: TRBJ1-2; d_call: .; v_call: TRBV7-9; cdr3_length: 15; clone_size: .; cdr3_aa: CASSARVGGNYGYTF; cdr3_nt: TGTGCCAGCAGCGCCCGGGTCGGGGGTAACTATGGCTACACCTTC
j_call: TRBJ2-2; d_call: .; v_call: TRBV7-6; cdr3_length: 12; clone_size: once; cdr3_aa: CASSLRAGELFF; cdr3_nt: TGTGCCAGCAGCTTAAGAGCCGGGGAGCTGTTTTTT
j_call: TRBJ1-2; d_call: TRBD1; v_call: TRBV3-1/TRBV3-2; cdr3_length: 15; clone_size: .; cdr3_aa: CASSQDLAGGYGYTF; cdr3_nt: TGTGCCAGCAGCCAAGATCTCGCAGGGGGCTATGGCTACACCTTC
j_call: TRBJ1-1; d_call: .; v_call: TRBV13; cdr3_length: 12; clone_size: .; cdr3_aa: CASSGTSSIAFF; cdr3_nt: TGTGCCAGCTCCGGGACAAGTAGTATTGCTTTCTTT
j_call: TRBJ1-2; d_call: .; v_call: TRBV7-9; cdr3_length: 14; clone_size: .; cdr3_aa: CASGPRDSRYGYTF; cdr3_nt: TGTGCCAGCGGCCCCCGCGACTCGAGGTATGGCTACACCTTC
j_call: TRBJ2-3; d_call: TRBD2; v_call: TRBV24-1; cdr3_length: 19; clone_size: .; cdr3_aa: CATSDPGLAGDSPPDTQYF; cdr3_nt: TGTGCCACCAGTGACCCAGGACTAGCGGGAGACTCTCCTCCAGATACGCAGTATTTT
j_call: TRBJ1-6; d_call: .; v_call: TRBV21-1; cdr3_length: 13; clone_size: once; cdr3_aa: CARLQGGDSPLHF; cdr3_nt: TGTGCCCGCCTACAGGGGGGTGATTCACCCCTCCACTTT
j_call: TRBJ1-5; d_call: .; v_call: TRBV19; cdr3_length: 15; clone_size: .; cdr3_aa: CASSISGGSNQPQHF; cdr3_nt: TGTGCCAGTAGTATTTCGGGGGGTAGCAATCAGCCCCAGCATTTT
j_call: TRBJ1-1; d_call: .; v_call: TRBV7-6; cdr3_length: 16; clone_size: once; cdr3_aa: CASSLATGGANTEAFF; cdr3_nt: TGTGCCAGCAGCTTAGCCACCGGGGGGGCGAACACTGAAGCTTTCTTT
j_call: TRBJ1-5; d_call: .; v_call: TRBV19; cdr3_length: 12; clone_size: .; cdr3_aa: CASSVVDQPQHF; cdr3_nt: TGTGCCAGTAGTGTGGTAGATCAGCCCCAGCATTTT
j_call: TRBJ1-2; d_call: TRBD1; v_call: TRBV4-2; cdr3_length: 15; clone_size: .; cdr3_aa: CASSPTTSPGGGYTF; cdr3_nt: TGTGCCAGCAGCCCAACCACAAGCCCAGGGGGTGGCTACACCTTC
j_call: TRBJ1-4; d_call: .; v_call: TRBV15; cdr3_length: 12; clone_size: .; cdr3_aa: CATSRDRDSLVF; cdr3_nt: TGTGCCACCAGCAGAGATCGGGACTCCCTAGTTTTT
j_call: TRBJ1-2; d_call: .; v_call: TRBV7-9; cdr3_length: 14; clone_size: .; cdr3_aa: CASIHGTANYGYTF; cdr3_nt: TGTGCCAGCATCCACGGGACTGCCAACTATGGCTACACCTTC
j_call: TRBJ1-4; d_call: .; v_call: TRBV5-4; cdr3_length: 16; clone_size: .; cdr3_aa: CASSLDPQGSGEKLFF; cdr3_nt: TGTGCCAGCAGCTTGGATCCCCAGGGGTCGGGTGAAAAACTGTTTTTT